The clone carrying this T cell receptor (beta chain) was observed many times. What it binds is unknown. The data are from a study of spatial heterogeneity in lung cancer. Study-level information: The donors were more than 70 patients with non-small cell lung cancer that was early-stage and untreated. Researchers sequenced follow-up PBMC samples if they had them, and these came a median of about 2 years after resection.

Study-wide results and caveats: Compared with follow-up, resection was when ubiquitous expanded tumor TCRs appeared in blood more.

The V gene lost 4 bases and the J gene lost 4 bases, with 13 bases spanning the gap. Germline V gives CDR1 LGHDT, CDR2 YNNKEL (reference sequence). The CDR3 is 14 amino acids. Described time point: blood at routine non-recurrence follow-up after resection. The study sequenced unsorted whole RNA from tumor, nontumor lung or frozen PBMC. TCRdb re-called the 5' RACE reads through MiXCR, storing one row per CDR3 protein. The table includes about 94,000 distinct CDR3 sequences, 15% to 20% detected once. The material was PBMCs, obtained at follow-up. This TCR derives from a male donor with early-stage non-small cell lung cancer. V and J are TRBV3-1 and TRBJ1-1; tentatively, D is TRBD1 (5 bases). The CDR3 spells CASSRLSGGTEAFF. CDR3 bases: TGTGCCAGCAGCCGCCTTTCGGGGGGCACTGAAGCTTTCTTT.